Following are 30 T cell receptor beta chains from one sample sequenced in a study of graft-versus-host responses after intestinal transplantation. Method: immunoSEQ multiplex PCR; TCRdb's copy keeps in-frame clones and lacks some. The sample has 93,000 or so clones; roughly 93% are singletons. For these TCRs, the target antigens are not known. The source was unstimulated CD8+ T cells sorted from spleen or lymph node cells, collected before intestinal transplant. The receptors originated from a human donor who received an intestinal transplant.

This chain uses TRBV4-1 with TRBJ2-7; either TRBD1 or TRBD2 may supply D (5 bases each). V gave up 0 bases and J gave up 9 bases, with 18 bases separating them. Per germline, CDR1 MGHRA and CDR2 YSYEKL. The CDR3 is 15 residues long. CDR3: CASSQDRAGARRQYF. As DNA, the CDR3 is TGCGCCAGCAGCCAAGATCGGGCCGGGGCGAGGCGGCAGTACTTC.

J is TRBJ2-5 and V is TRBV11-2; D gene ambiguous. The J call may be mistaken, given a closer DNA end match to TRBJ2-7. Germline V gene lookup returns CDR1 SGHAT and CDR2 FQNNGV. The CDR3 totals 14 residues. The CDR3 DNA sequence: TGTGCCAGCAGCTCCCCCCCGGAGAACTACGAGCAGTACTTC. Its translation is CASSSPPENYEQYF.

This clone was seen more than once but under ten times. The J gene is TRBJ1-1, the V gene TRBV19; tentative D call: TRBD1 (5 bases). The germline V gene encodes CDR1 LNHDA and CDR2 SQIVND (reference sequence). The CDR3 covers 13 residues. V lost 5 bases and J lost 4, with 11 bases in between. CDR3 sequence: CASSSSGGTEAFF. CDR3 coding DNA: TGTGCCAGTAGTTCGTCCGGGGGCACTGAAGCTTTCTTT.

CDR3 amino acids: CASSQVGVGSPLHF. The CDR3 DNA is TGCGCCAGCAGCCAAGTCGGAGTGGGTTCACCCCTCCACTTT. This chain connects TRBV4-1 to TRBJ1-6; D is unresolved. Germline V gene sequence: CDR1 MGHRA, CDR2 YSYEKL. The CDR3 consists of 14 residues. Deletions cut 1 base from V and 9 bases from J, with 10 bases between.

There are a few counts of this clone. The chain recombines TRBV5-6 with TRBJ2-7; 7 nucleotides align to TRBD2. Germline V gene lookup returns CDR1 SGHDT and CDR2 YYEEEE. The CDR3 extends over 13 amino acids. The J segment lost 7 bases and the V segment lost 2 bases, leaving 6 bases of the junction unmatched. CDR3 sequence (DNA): TGTGCCAGCAGCTTCCTGACTAGCTTTGAGCAGTACTTC. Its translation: CASSFLTSFEQYF.

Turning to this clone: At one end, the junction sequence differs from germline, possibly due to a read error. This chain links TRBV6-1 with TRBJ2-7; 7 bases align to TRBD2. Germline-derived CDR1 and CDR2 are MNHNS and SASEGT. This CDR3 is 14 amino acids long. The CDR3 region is CASSESSGFYEQCF. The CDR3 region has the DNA TGTGCCAGCAGTGAATCTAGCGGATTTTACGAGCAGTGCTTC.

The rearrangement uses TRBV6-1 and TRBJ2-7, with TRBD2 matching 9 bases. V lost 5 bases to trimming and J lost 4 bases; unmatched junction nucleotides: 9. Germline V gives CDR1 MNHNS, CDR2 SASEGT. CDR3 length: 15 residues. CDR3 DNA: TGTGCCAGCAGTCAGGGTAGCGGGGGAAGTTACGAGCAGTACTTC. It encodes CASSQGSGGSYEQYF.

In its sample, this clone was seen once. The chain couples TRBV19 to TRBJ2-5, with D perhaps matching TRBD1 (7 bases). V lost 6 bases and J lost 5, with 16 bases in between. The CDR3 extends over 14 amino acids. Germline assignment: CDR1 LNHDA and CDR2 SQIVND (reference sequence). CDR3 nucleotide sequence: TGTGCCAGTAGCACGGTGACAGGGAGGGAGACCCAGTACTTC. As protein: CASSTVTGRETQYF.

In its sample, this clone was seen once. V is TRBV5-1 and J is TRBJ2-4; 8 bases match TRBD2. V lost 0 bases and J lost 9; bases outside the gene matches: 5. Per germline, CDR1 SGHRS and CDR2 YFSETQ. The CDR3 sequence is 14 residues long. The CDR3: CASSLVTGGPIQYF. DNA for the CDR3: TGCGCCAGCAGCTTGGTGACGGGGGGGCCCATTCAGTACTTC.

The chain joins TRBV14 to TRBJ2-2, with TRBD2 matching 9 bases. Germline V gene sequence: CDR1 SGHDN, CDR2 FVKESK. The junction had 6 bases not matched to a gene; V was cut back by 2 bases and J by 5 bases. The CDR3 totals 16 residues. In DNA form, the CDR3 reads TGTGCCAGCAGCCAAATGAACGGACTAGCGACCGGGGAGCTGTTTTTT. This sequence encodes CASSQMNGLATGELFF.

CDR3 residues: CASNEPRERFNYGYTF. In DNA, the CDR3 is TGTGCCAGCAACGAACCCAGGGAACGATTTAACTATGGCTACACCTTC. The chain couples TRBV5-8 to TRBJ1-2; D perhaps matches TRBD1 (5 bases). V lost 6 bases to trimming and J lost 1 base, with 19 bases between them. This CDR3 has 16 amino acids. Germline lookup yields CDR1 SGHTS and CDR2 YDEGEE.

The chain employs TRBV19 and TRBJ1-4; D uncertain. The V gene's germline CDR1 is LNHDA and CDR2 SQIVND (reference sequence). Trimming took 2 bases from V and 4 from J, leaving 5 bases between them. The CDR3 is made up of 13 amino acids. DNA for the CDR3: TGTGCCAGTAGTATATGGAGTAATGAAAAACTGTTTTTT. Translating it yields CASSIWSNEKLFF.

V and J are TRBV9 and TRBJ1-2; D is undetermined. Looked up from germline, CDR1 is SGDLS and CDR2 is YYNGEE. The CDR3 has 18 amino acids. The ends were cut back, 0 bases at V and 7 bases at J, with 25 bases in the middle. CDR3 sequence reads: CASSVAQEGLSRARGYTF. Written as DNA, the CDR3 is TGTGCCAGCAGCGTAGCTCAAGAGGGTCTGTCCCGGGCCCGTGGCTACACCTTC.

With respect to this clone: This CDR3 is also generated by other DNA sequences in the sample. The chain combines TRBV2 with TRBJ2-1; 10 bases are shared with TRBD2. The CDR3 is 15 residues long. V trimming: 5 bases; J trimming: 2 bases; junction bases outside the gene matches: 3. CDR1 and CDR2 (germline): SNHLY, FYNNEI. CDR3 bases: TGTGCCAGCAGTCCAAGCGGGGGGGCCTACAATGAGCAGTTCTTC. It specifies CASSPSGGAYNEQFF.

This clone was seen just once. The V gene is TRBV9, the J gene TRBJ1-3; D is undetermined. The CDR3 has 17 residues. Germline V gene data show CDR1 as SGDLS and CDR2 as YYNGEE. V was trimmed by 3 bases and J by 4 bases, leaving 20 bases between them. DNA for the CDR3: TGTGCCAGCAGCGGGGCGGCCAAGGGTTCTTTCGGAAACACCATATATTTT. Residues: CASSGAAKGSFGNTIYF. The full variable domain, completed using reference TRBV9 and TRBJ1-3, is DSGVTQTPKHLITATGQRVTLRCSPRSGDLSVYWYQQSLDQGLQFLIQYYNGEERAKGNILERFSAQQFPDLHSELNLSSLELGDSALYFCASSGAAKGSFGNTIYFGEGSWLTVV.

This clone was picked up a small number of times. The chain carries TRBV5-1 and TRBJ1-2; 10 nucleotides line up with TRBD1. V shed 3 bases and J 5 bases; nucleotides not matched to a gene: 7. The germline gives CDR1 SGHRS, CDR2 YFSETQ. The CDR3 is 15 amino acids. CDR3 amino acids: CASSWTGTGVYGYTF. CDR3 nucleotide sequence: TGCGCCAGCAGCTGGACCGGGACAGGGGTTTATGGCTACACCTTC. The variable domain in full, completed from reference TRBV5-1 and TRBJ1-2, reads KAGVTQTPRYLIKTRGQQVTLSCSPISGHRSVSWYQQTPGQGLQFLFEYFSETQRNKGNFPGRFSGRQFSNSRSEMNVSTLELGDSALYLCASSWTGTGVYGYTFGSGTRLTVV.

The CDR3, as DNA: TGTGCCAGCAGTTTGGGGGCGCGGAGCTACGAGCAGTACTTC. Its translation: CASSLGARSYEQYF. This chain joins TRBV27 and TRBJ2-7; D perhaps matches TRBD1 (6 bases). The CDR3 contains 14 residues. Germline V CDR1 and CDR2: MNHEY, SMNVEV (reference sequence). Trimming cost V 3 bases and J 3 bases, with 12 bases left between them.

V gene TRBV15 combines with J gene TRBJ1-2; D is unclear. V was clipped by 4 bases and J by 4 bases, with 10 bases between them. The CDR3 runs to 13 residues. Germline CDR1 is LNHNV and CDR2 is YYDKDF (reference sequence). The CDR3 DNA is TGTGCCACCAGCAAAGACATATTCTATGGCTACACCTTC. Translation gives CATSKDIFYGYTF.

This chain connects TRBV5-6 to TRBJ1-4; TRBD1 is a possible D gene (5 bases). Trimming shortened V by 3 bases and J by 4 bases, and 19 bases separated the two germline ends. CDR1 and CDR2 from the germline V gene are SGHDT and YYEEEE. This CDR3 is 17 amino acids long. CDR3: CASSSSAGTPINEKLFF. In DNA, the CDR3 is TGTGCCAGCAGCTCCTCCGCCGGGACCCCAATTAATGAAAAACTGTTTTTT.

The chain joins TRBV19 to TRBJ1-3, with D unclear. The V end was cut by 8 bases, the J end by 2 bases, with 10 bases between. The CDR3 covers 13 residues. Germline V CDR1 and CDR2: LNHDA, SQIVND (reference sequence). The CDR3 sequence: CASFSFTGNTIYF. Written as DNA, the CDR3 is TGTGCCAGTTTTTCCTTTACTGGAAACACCATATATTTT.

The CDR3 coding sequence is TGTGCCTCTACACCATTGGCCCGGGGCGGGGATACGCAGTATTTT. Its protein product is CASTPLARGGDTQYF. V gene TRBV13 combines with J gene TRBJ2-3, with D possibly being TRBD1 or TRBD2 (5 bases each). Germline loops: CDR1 PRHDT, CDR2 FYEKMQ (reference sequence). With 11 bases removed from V and 6 bases from J, the gap between germline ends came to 24 bases. The CDR3 has 15 residues.

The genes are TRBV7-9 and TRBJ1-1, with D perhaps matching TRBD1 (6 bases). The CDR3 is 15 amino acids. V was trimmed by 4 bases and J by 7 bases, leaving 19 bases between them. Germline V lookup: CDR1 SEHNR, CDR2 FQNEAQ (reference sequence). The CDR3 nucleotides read TGTGCCAGCAGCTCCACAGGGCGGGGTTCTATTGAAGCTTTCTTT. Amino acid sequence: CASSSTGRGSIEAFF.

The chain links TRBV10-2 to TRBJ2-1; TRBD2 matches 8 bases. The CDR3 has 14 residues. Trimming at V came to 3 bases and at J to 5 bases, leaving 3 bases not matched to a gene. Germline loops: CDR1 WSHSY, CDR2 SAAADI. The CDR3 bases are TGCGCCAGCAGTGAAACGGGGGGGGACAATGAGCAGTTCTTC. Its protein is CASSETGGDNEQFF.

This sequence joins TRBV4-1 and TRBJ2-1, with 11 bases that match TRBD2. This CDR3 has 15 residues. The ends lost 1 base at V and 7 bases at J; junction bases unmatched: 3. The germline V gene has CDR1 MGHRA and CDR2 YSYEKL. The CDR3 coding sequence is TGCGCCAGCAGCCAAGGGCCTAGCGGGGGGAATGAGCAGTTCTTC. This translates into CASSQGPSGGNEQFF.

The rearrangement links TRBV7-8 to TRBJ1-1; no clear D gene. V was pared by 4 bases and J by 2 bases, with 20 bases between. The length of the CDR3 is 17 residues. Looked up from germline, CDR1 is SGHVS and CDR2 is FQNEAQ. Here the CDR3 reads CASSYLDRLSDNTEAFF. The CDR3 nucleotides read TGTGCCAGCAGCTACTTAGACCGCTTATCAGATAACACTGAAGCTTTCTTT.

The CDR3 spells CASSYGSYYGYTF. CDR3 sequence (DNA): TGTGCCAGCAGCTACGGCTCCTACTATGGCTACACCTTC. This rearrangement joins TRBV7-8 to TRBJ1-2, with no clear D. Germline V gives CDR1 SGHVS, CDR2 FQNEAQ. The CDR3 is made up of 13 amino acids. V was trimmed by 4 bases and J by 3 bases, leaving 9 bases between them.

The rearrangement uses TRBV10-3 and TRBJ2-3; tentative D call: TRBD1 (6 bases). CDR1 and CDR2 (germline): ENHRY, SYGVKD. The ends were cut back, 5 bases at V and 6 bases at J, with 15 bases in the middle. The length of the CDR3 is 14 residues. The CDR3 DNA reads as TGTGCCATCAGTAATTCCGGGACATCCGATACGCAGTATTTT. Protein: CAISNSGTSDTQYF.

CDR3 nucleotide sequence: TGCGCCAGCAGCCAAGTACACGGATTCAATCAGCCCCAGCATTTT. Its protein is CASSQVHGFNQPQHF. The V call is TRBV4-1, the J call TRBJ1-5; D uncertain. From germline, CDR1 is MGHRA and CDR2 YSYEKL. Deletions cut 1 base from V and 3 bases from J, with 10 bases between. There are 15 residues in the CDR3.

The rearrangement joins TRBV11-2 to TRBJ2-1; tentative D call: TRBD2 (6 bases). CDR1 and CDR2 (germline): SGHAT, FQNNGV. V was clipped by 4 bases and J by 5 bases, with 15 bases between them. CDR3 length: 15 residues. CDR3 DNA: TGTGCCAGCAGCTCACCGGGACTGAGAGACAATGAGCAGTTCTTC. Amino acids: CASSSPGLRDNEQFF.

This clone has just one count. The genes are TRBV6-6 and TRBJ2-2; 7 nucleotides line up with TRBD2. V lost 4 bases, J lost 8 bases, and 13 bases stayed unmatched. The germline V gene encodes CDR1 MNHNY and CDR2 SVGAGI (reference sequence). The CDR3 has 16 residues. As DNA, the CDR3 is TGTGCCAGCAGTTTTTCCGGACTAGAGATTTATGGGGAGCTGTTTTTT. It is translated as CASSFSGLEIYGELFF.